What follows are 19 T cell receptor beta chains derived from one specimen sequenced in a study of blood T cell repertoires in COVID-19. Repertoires were generated with immunoSEQ multiplex PCR, while TCRdb's copy carries only in-frame clones and drops some. Among under 150,000 clones, 84% were seen once, and the ten largest hold around two fifths. Sequenced input: peripheral blood. Every receptor here comes from a human donor in a cohort sampled during active COVID-19.

This chain joins TRBV27 and TRBJ1-5; D is perhaps TRBD1 (5 bases). V gave up 4 bases and J gave up 7 bases, with 17 bases separating them. This CDR3 spans 15 amino acids. Germline V gene lookup returns CDR1 MNHEY and CDR2 SMNVEV (reference sequence). DNA for the CDR3: TGTGCCAGCAGTTCGTTAGGGGCTATCGAGCAGCCCCAGCATTTT. Encoded protein: CASSSLGAIEQPQHF.

This clone showed up just once. The chain carries TRBV3-1 (or the pseudogene TRBV3-2) and TRBJ2-7, with TRBD1 as a possible D gene (5 bases). The CDR3 spans 14 residues. The V and J ends lost 1 base and 3 bases respectively, with 10 bases between them. CDR1 and CDR2 (germline): LGHDT, YNNKEL (reference sequence). CDR3 loop: CASSQGAGLYEQYF. The CDR3 bases are TGTGCCAGCAGCCAAGGCGCAGGGCTCTACGAGCAGTACTTC.

The rearrangement links TRBV5-1 to TRBJ2-3; D gene ambiguous. Germline V lookup: CDR1 SGHRS, CDR2 YFSETQ. There are 13 residues in the CDR3. Trimming took off 4 bases at V and 4 bases at J, with 10 bases between the two ends. The CDR3 DNA sequence: TGCGCCAGCAGCGATAGTGGGCCAGATACGCAGTATTTT. Its protein product is CASSDSGPDTQYF.

This sequence joins TRBV11-2 and TRBJ1-2; D is unclear. The CDR3 loop spans 15 amino acids. The V end lost 2 bases, the J end lost 0 bases, and 10 bases lay between the germline ends. Germline CDR1 SGHAT, CDR2 FQNNGV. CDR3 coding DNA: TGTGCCAGCAGCTTATCCCCGATAGCTAACTATGGCTACACCTTC. Amino acid sequence: CASSLSPIANYGYTF.

J is TRBJ2-3 and V is TRBV18; TRBD2 might be the D (6 bases). The CDR3 loop spans 14 amino acids. Germline V lookup: CDR1 KGHSH, CDR2 LQKENI. Trimming stripped 3 bases from V and 2 bases from J, with 9 bases between. The CDR3 region is CASSPRDFTDTQYF. The CDR3 DNA is TGTGCCAGCTCACCCCGGGACTTCACAGATACGCAGTATTTT.

The genes are TRBV15 and TRBJ2-3, with 15 bases aligning to TRBD2. The CDR3 covers 16 residues. V gave up 3 bases and J gave up 5 bases; unmatched junction bases: 3. Germline values: CDR1 LNHNV, CDR2 YYDKDF (reference sequence). The CDR3 is CATSRGLAGGEDTQYF. The DNA for the CDR3 is TGTGCCACCAGCAGGGGACTAGCGGGGGGAGAAGATACGCAGTATTTT.

Points on this clone: A junction end diverges from the germline sequence, so it may reflect a read error. The J gene is TRBJ2-2, the V gene TRBV30, with a tentative D call TRBD2 (5 bases). The germline V gene has CDR1 GTSNPN and CDR2 SVGIG (reference sequence). This CDR3 spans 14 amino acids. The CDR3 bases are TGTGCCTGGAGTGTACGAGGGAACGCCGGGGAGCTGTTTTTT. This codes for CAWSVRGNAGELFF.

This chain connects TRBV3-1 (or the pseudogene TRBV3-2) to TRBJ2-6, with 8 positions matching TRBD1. CDR3 length: 17 amino acids. Germline-derived CDR1 and CDR2 are LGHDT and YNNKEL (reference sequence). The V segment lost 4 bases and the J segment 1 base; nucleotides outside the gene matches: 6. The DNA of the CDR3 is TGTGCCAGCAGCCTGCTGACAGGGGCATCTGGGGCCAACGTCCTGACTTTC. Protein: CASSLLTGASGANVLTF.

This clone was seen a single time. This rearrangement joins TRBV18 to TRBJ1-4, with a tentative D call TRBD1 (5 bases). The CDR3 length is 14 residues. CDR1 KGHSH and CDR2 LQKENI come from the germline V gene. V lost 1 base to trimming and J lost 15 bases, with 18 bases between them. CDR3 in DNA: TGTGCCAGCTCACCACAAAGTGCCCAGGGAAACTTGTTTTTT. Translating it yields CASSPQSAQGNLFF.

CDR3 sequence reads: CASSLATGQGETQYF. CDR3 in DNA: TGTGCCAGCAGCTTAGCGACGGGACAGGGGGAGACCCAGTACTTC. The chain recombines TRBV7-9 with TRBJ2-5, with 10 bases identical to TRBD1. V trimming: 0 bases; J trimming: 5 bases; junction bases outside the gene matches: 3. This CDR3 region has 15 residues. Per the germline V gene, CDR1 is SEHNR and CDR2 is FQNEAQ (reference sequence).

The gene calls are TRBV4-1 and TRBJ2-1, with TRBD2 matching 9 bases. V gave up 1 base and J gave up 13 bases; unmatched junction bases: 11. CDR3 length: 15 residues. CDR1 is MGHRA, CDR2 YSYEKL, per germline. CDR3 region: CASSQVATSGGGQFF. CDR3 DNA: TGCGCCAGCAGCCAAGTGGCGACTAGCGGCGGGGGTCAGTTCTTC.

The rearrangement links TRBV7-9 to TRBJ1-2; the D is unclear. V was shortened by 2 bases and J by 4 bases, with 14 bases between the two germline ends. The CDR3 length is 15 residues. Germline CDR1 reads SEHNR; CDR2 reads FQNEAQ (reference sequence). The CDR3 protein is CASSLMGPTPYGYTF. The CDR3 nucleotides read TGTGCCAGCAGCTTAATGGGCCCTACCCCCTATGGCTACACCTTC.

This clone was seen a single time. The CDR3 region is CASSPDTGELFF. DNA for the CDR3: TGTGCCAGCAGCCCGGACACCGGGGAGCTGTTTTTT. This chain uses TRBV9 with TRBJ2-2, with D unclear. The germline V and J ends were trimmed by 4 bases and 3 bases, with 4 bases remaining between them. The CDR3 is 12 amino acids. Germline CDR1 SGDLS, CDR2 YYNGEE. Filled out from reference TRBV9 and TRBJ2-2, the complete variable domain reads DSGVTQTPKHLITATGQRVTLRCSPRSGDLSVYWYQQSLDQGLQFLIQYYNGEERAKGNILERFSAQQFPDLHSELNLSSLELGDSALYFCASSPDTGELFFGEGSRLTVL.

CDR3 DNA sequence: TGTGCCAGCAGCTTGGCTCATGGCTCTGGAAACACCATATATTTT. Its translation: CASSLAHGSGNTIYF. V usage is TRBV11-2 and J usage is TRBJ1-3; no clear D gene. Germline V gives CDR1 SGHAT, CDR2 FQNNGV. The CDR3 is 15 amino acids. Trimming removed 3 bases from V and 0 bases from J, with 9 bases in between.

The chain employs TRBV19 and TRBJ1-5, with D tentatively TRBD1 (6 bases). Trimming shortened V by 3 bases and J by 7 bases, and 16 bases separated the two germline ends. Germline CDR1 reads LNHDA; CDR2 reads SQIVND (reference sequence). CDR3 length equals 15 residues. The CDR3 is CASSMGEGVRQPQHF. CDR3 in DNA: TGTGCCAGTAGTATGGGGGAGGGGGTTAGGCAGCCCCAGCATTTT.

The chain carries TRBV11-3 and TRBJ1-1; D is ambiguous. CDR3 length: 13 residues. Trimming cost V 4 bases and J 3 bases, with 9 bases left between them. In germline, CDR1 is SGHNT, CDR2 YENEEA. The chain's CDR3 is CASSSGSDTEAFF. Here the CDR3 DNA reads TGTGCCAGCAGCTCCGGGTCGGACACTGAAGCTTTCTTT. Filled out from reference TRBV11-3 and TRBJ1-1, the complete variable domain reads EAGVVQSPRYKIIEKKQPVAFWCNPISGHNTLYWYLQNLGQGPELLIRYENEEAVDDSQLPKDRFSAERLKGVDSTLKIQPAELGDSAVYLCASSSGSDTEAFFGQGTRLTVV.

The chain joins TRBV7-2 to TRBJ2-7; TRBD2 matches 8 bases. Germline values: CDR1 SGHTA, CDR2 FQGNSA. The CDR3 sequence is 14 residues long. The junction had 6 bases not matched to a gene; V was cut back by 5 bases and J by 3 bases. The CDR3 sequence is CASSVSGGNYEQYF. Here the CDR3 DNA reads TGTGCCAGCAGCGTGAGCGGGGGCAACTACGAGCAGTACTTC. Together with reference TRBV7-2 and TRBJ2-7, the CDR3 gives the full variable domain: GAGVSQSPSNKVTEKGKDVELRCDPISGHTALYWYRQSLGQGLEFLIYFQGNSAPDKSGLPSDRFSAERTGGSVSTLTIQRTQQEDSAVYLCASSVSGGNYEQYFGPGTRLTVT.

The chain recombines TRBV5-1 with TRBJ2-3; 10 nucleotides agree with TRBD1. CDR3 length equals 17 residues. Germline loops: CDR1 SGHRS, CDR2 YFSETQ. The J segment lost 3 bases and the V segment lost 4 bases, leaving 11 bases of the junction unmatched. The CDR3 protein is CASSLSVTGGGTDTQYF. The CDR3 nucleotides are TGCGCCAGCAGCCTAAGCGTGACAGGGGGCGGGACAGATACGCAGTATTTT.

This chain connects TRBV2 to TRBJ1-1; 7 bases agree with TRBD1. The V segment lost 6 bases and the J segment 11 bases; nucleotides outside the gene matches: 9. Germline V gene sequence: CDR1 SNHLY, CDR2 FYNNEI. The CDR3 covers 12 residues. CDR3 sequence: CASRRGGRRAFF. The CDR3, as DNA: TGTGCCAGCAGAAGAGGGGGCAGGCGGGCTTTCTTT.